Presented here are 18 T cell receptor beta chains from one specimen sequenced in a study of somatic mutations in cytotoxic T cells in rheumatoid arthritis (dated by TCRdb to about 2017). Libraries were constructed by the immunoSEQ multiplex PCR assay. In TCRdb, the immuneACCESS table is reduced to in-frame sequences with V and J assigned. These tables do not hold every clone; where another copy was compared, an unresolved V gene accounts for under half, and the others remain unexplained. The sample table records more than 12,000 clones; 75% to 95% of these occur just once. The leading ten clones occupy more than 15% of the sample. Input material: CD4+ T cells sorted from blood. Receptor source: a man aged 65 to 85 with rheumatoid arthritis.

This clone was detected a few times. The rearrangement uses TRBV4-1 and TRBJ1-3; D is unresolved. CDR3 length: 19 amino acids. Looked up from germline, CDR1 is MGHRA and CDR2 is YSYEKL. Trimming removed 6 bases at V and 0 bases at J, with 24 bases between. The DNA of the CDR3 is TGCGCCAGCAGTCAAATCGACTCCCTCGGAAGGAGCTCTGGAAACACCATATATTTT. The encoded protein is CASSQIDSLGRSSGNTIYF.

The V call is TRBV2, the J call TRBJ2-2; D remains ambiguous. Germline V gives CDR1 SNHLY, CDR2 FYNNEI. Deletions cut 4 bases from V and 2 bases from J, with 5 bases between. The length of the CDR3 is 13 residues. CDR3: CASSAVNTGELFF. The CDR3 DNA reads TGTGCCAGCAGTGCGGTTAACACCGGGGAGCTGTTTTTT.

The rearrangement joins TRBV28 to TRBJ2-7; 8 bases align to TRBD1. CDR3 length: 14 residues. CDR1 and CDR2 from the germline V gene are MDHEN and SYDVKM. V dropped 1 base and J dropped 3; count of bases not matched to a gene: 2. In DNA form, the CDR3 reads TGTGCCAGCAGTTTATCGGGACAGGTCTACGAGCAGTACTTC. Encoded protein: CASSLSGQVYEQYF.

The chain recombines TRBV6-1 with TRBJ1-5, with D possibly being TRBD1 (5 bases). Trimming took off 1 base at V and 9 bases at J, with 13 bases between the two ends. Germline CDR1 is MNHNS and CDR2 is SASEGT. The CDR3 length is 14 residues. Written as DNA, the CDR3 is TGTGCCAGCAGTGAAGTAGGAGGGGCACGGCCCCAGCATTTT. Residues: CASSEVGGARPQHF.

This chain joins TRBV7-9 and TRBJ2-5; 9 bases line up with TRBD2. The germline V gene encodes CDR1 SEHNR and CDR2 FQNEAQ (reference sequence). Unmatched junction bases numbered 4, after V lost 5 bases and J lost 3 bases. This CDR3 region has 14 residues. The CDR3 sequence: CASSPRTSEETQYF. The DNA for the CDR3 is TGTGCCAGCAGCCCCCGGACTAGCGAAGAGACCCAGTACTTC.

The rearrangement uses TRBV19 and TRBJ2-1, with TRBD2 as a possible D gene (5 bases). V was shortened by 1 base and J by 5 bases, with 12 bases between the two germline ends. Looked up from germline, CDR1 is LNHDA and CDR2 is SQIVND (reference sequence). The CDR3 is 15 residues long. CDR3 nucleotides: TGTGCCAGTAGTATAGGAGCGTCGGGAAACAATGAGCAGTTCTTC. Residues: CASSIGASGNNEQFF.

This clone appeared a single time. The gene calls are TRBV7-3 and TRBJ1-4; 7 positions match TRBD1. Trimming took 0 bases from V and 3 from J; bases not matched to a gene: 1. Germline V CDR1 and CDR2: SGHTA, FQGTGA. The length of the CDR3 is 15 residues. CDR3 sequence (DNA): TGTGCCAGCAGCTTAACAGGGGGCCCTAATGAAAAACTGTTTTTT. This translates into CASSLTGGPNEKLFF.

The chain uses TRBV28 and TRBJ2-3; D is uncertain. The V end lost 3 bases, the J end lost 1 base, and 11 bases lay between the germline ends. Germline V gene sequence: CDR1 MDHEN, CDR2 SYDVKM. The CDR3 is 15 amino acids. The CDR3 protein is CASSFPGRGTDTQYF. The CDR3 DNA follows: TGTGCCAGCAGTTTCCCTGGTCGAGGCACAGATACGCAGTATTTT. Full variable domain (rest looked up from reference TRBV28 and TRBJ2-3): DVKVTQSSRYLVKRTGEKVFLECVQDMDHENMFWYRQDPGLGLRLIYFSYDVKMKEKGDIPEGYSVSREKKERFSLILESASTNQTSMYLCASSFPGRGTDTQYFGPGTRLTVL.

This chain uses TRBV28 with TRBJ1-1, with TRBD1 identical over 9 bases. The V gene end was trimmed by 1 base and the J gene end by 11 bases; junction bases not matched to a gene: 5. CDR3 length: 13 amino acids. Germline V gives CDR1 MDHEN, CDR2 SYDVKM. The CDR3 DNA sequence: TGTGCCAGCAGTTTATCTAACAGGGGGCTTGCTTTCTTT. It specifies CASSLSNRGLAFF. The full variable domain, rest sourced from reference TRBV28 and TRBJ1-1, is DVKVTQSSRYLVKRTGEKVFLECVQDMDHENMFWYRQDPGLGLRLIYFSYDVKMKEKGDIPEGYSVSREKKERFSLILESASTNQTSMYLCASSLSNRGLAFFGQGTRLTVV.

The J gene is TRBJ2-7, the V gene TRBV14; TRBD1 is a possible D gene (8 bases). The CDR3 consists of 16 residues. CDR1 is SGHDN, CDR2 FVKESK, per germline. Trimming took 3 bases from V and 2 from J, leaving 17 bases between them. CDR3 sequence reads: CASSHRRTGRAYEQYF. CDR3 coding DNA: TGTGCCAGCAGCCACCGCCGGACAGGGAGGGCCTACGAGCAGTACTTC.

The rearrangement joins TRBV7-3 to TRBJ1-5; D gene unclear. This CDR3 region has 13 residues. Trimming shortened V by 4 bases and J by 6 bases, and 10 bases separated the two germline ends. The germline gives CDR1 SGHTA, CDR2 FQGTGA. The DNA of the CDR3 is TGTGCCAGCAGCTCTATGATTGGTCAGCCCCAGCATTTT. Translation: CASSSMIGQPQHF.

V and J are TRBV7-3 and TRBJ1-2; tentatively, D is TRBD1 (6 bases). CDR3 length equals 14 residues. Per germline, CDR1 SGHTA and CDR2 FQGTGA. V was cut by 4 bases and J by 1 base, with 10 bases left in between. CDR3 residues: CASSSQGGNYGYTF. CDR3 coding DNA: TGTGCCAGCAGCTCCCAAGGGGGTAACTATGGCTACACCTTC.

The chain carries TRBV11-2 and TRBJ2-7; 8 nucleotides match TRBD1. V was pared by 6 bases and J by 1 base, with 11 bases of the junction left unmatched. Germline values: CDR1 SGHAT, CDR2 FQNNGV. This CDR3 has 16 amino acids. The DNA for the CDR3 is TGTGCCAGCAGGACGTCCTGGGGGGACAGGTCCTACGAGCAGTACTTC. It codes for CASRTSWGDRSYEQYF.

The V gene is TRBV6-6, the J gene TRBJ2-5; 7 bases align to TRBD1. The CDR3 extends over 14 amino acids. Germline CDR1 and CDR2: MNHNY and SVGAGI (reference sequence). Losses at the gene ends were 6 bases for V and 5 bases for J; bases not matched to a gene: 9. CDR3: CASRTGPSGETQYF. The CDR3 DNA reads TGTGCCAGCAGGACAGGGCCGTCTGGTGAGACCCAGTACTTC.

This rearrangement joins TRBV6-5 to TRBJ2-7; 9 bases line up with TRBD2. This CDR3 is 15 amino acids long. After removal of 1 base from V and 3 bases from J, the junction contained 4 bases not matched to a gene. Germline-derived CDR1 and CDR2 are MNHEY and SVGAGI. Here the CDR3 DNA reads TGTGCCAGCAGTTACTTGGCGGGGGGGATCTACGAGCAGTACTTC. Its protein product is CASSYLAGGIYEQYF.

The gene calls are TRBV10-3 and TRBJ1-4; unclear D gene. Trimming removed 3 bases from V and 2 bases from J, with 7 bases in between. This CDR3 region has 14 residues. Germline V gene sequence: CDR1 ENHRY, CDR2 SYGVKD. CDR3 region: CAISDASTNEKLFF. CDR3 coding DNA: TGTGCCATCAGTGACGCGTCCACTAATGAAAAACTGTTTTTT.

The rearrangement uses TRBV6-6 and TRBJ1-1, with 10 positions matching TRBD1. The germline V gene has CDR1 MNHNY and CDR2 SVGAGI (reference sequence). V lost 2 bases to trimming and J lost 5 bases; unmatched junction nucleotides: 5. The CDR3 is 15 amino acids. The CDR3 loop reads CASSYPDRGETEAFF. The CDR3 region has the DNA TGTGCCAGCAGTTACCCGGACAGGGGGGAAACTGAAGCTTTCTTT.

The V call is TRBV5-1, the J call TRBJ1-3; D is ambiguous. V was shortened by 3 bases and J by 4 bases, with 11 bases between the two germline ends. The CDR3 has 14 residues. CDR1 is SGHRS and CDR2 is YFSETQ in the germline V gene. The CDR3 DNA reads TGCGCCAGCAGCTCCTCCTCTGAGGGAAACACCATATATTTT. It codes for CASSSSSEGNTIYF.